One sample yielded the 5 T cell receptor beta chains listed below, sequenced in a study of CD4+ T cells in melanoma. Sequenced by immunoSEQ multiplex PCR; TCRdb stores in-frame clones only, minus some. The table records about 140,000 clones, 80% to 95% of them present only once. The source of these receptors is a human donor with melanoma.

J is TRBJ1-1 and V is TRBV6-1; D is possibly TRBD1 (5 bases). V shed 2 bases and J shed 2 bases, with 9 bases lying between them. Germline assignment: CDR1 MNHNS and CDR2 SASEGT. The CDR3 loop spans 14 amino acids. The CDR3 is CASSEYGANTEAFF. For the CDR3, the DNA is TGTGCCAGCAGTGAATACGGGGCCAACACTGAAGCTTTCTTT.

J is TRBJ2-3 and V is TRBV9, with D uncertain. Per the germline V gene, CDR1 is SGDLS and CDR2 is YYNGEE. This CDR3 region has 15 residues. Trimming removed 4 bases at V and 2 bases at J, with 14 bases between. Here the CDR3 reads CASSPLYILTDTQYF. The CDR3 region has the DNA TGTGCCAGCAGCCCCCTGTACATACTCACAGATACGCAGTATTTT.

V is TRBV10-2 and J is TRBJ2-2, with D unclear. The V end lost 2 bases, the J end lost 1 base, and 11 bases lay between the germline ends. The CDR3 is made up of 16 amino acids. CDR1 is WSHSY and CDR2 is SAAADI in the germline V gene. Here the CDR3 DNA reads TGCGCCAGCAGTGAGCTCGGCCCCGAGAACACCGGGGAGCTGTTTTTT. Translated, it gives CASSELGPENTGELFF.

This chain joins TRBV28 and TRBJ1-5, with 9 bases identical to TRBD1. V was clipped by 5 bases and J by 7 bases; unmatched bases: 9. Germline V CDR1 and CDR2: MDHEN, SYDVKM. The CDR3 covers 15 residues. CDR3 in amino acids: CASSPSGQGIQPQHF. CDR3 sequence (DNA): TGTGCCAGCAGTCCGTCGGGACAGGGAATCCAGCCCCAGCATTTT.

CDR3 DNA: TGTGCCAGCAGTTACCTCCCAGGGGGCGTAGGTGAGACCCAGTACTTC. Translation gives CASSYLPGGVGETQYF. The chain joins TRBV6-5 to TRBJ2-5; 8 nucleotides align to TRBD1. The germline CDR1 and CDR2 sequences are MNHEY and SVGAGI. Trimming removed 2 bases from V and 5 bases from J; junction bases left unmatched: 10. The CDR3 loop spans 16 amino acids.